This T cell receptor beta chain is from a study of blood T cell repertoires in COVID-19. As for the study in general: From the United States, Italy and Spain came samples of acute and convalescent COVID-19.

The germline V gene encodes CDR1 MDHEN and CDR2 SYDVKM. The CDR3 length is 13 residues. V lost 4 bases, J lost 6 bases, and 2 bases stayed unmatched. The protocol was immunoSEQ multiplex PCR, while the TCRdb copy is restricted to in-frame clones and leaves out a portion. The sample gives 35,000 to 50,000 clones, approximately 86% of which show up once; approximately 8.9% is in the top ten. Sample: peripheral blood. The chain combines TRBV28 with TRBJ1-5; 8 bases agree with TRBD1. The receptor comes from an elderly woman with active COVID-19. The CDR3 DNA reads as TGTGCCAGCAGTTCCCAGGGGGCTCAGCCCCAGCATTTT. Translated: CASSSQGAQPQHF.